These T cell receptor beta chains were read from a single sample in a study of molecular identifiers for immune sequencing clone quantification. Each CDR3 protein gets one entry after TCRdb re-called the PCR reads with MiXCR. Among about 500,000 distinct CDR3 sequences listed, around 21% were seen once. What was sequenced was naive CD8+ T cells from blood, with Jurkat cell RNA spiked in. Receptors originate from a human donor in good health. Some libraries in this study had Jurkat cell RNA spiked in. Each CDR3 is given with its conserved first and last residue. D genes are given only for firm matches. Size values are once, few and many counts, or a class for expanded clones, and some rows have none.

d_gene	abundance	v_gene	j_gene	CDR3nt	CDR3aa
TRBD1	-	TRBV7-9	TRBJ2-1	TGTGCCAGCAGCTTAGCCCAGGGGGCGTATAATGAGCAGTTCTTC	CASSLAQGAYNEQFF
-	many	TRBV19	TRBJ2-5	TGTGCCAGTAGTCTTCGGAACTACCAAGAGACCCAGTACTTC	CASSLRNYQETQYF
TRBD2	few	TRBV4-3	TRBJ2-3	TGCGCCAGCAGCCAAGATAGCCCAGCGGGGGGGCCGGATACGCAGTATTTT	CASSQDSPAGGPDTQYF
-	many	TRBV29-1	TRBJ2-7	TGCAGCGTTGTTGGGGGCGAGCAGTACTTC	CSVVGGEQYF
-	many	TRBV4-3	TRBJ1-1	TGCGCCAGCAGCCAATCGACAGCGATGAACACTGAAGCTTTCTTT	CASSQSTAMNTEAFF
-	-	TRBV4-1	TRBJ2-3	TGCGCCAGCAGCCCCTTACCGACAGGCACAGATACGCAGTATTTT	CASSPLPTGTDTQYF
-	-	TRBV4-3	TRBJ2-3	TGCGCCAGCAGCCAATCCTACCTAGGCAGGGATACGCAGTATTTT	CASSQSYLGRDTQYF
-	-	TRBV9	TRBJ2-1	TGTGCCAGCAGCTCGTCGACAGCCCCCAATGAGCAGTTCTTC	CASSSSTAPNEQFF
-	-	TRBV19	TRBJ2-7	TGTGCCAGTAGTAAAGTTGCAGGGGACATCGAGCAGTACTTC	CASSKVAGDIEQYF
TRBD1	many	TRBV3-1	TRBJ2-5	TGTGCCAGCAGCCCCGGACAGGTCAGCCCTCAAGAGACCCAGTACTTC	CASSPGQVSPQETQYF
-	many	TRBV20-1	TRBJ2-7	TGCAGTGCTAGAGTGGGGGATACAGGGTCCTACGAGCAGTACTTC	CSARVGDTGSYEQYF
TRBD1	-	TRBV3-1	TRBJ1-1	TGTGCCAGCAGCCCATACGACAGGGGCACTGAAGCTTTCTTT	CASSPYDRGTEAFF
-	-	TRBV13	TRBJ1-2	TGTGCCAGCAGCCCCGGACAGCTATCCCGCTATGGCTACACCTTC	CASSPGQLSRYGYTF
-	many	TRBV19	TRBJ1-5	TGTGCCAGTAGTATTGGAGGTAACAATCAGCCCCAGCATTTT	CASSIGGNNQPQHF
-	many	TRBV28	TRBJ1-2	TGTGCCAGCAGCCTTTCCGGGATAAACTATGGCTACACCTTC	CASSLSGINYGYTF
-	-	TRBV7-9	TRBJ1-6	TGTGCCAGCAGCCCAGTCGGACTGGGGTATAATTCACCCCTCCACTTT	CASSPVGLGYNSPLHF
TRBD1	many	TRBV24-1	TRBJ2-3	TGTGCCACCAGTGATTCTGGGACAGGACTAACAGATACGCAGTATTTT	CATSDSGTGLTDTQYF
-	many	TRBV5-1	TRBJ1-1	TGCGCCAGCAGTTACCAGACAAACAGGGTCGAGGGAGCTTTCTTT	CASSYQTNRVEGAFF
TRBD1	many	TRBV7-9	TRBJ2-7	TGTGCCAGCAGCTTAACCGGGACAGGGGTCGAGCAGTACTTC	CASSLTGTGVEQYF
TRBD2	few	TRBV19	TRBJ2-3	TGTGCCAGTAGTATGGGCAGCGGGAGAGGCACAGATACGCAGTATTTT	CASSMGSGRGTDTQYF
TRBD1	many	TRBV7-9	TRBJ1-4	TGTGCCAGCAGCTTTGGACCGGGACAGGGAGATGAAAAACTGTTTTTT	CASSFGPGQGDEKLFF
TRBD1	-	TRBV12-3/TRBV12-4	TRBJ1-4	TGTGGTTCAGGGGGCAGCAGTAGTGAAAAACTGTTTTTT	CGSGGSSSEKLFF
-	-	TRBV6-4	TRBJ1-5	TGTGCCAACCTACAGGGTTTTCAGCCCCAGCATTTT	CANLQGFQPQHF
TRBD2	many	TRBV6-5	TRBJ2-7	TGTGCCAGCAGTTACCGGGAGGACTACGAGCAGTACTTC	CASSYREDYEQYF
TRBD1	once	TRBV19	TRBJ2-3	TGTGTCAGTAGTATTTCGGACAGGAGCACAGATACGCAGTATTTT	CVSSISDRSTDTQYF
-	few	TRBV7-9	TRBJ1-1	TGTGCCAGCAGCCGCCCGACGGCGGTGGAAGCTTTCTTT	CASSRPTAVEAFF
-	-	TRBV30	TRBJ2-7	TGTGCCAGGAGTCCCCAGGGATACGAGCAGTACTTC	CARSPQGYEQYF
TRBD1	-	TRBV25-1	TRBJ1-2	TGTGCCAGCAGCGACTACTCCGGGACAGGGTATGGCTACACCTTC	CASSDYSGTGYGYTF
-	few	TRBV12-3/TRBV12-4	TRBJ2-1	TGTGCCAGCAGTTCCCAGGTGGGGTCCTACAATGAGCAGTTCTTC	CASSSQVGSYNEQFF
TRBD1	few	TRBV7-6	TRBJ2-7	TGTGCCAGCAGCTTACAGATGGCAAGCCGGGACAGGGTGGGGGAGCAGTACTTC	CASSLQMASRDRVGEQYF
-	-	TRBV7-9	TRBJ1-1	TGTGCCAGCAGCAACCGGGACGCGCCTATGAACACTGAAGCTTTCTTT	CASSNRDAPMNTEAFF
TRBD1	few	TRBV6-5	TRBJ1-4	TGTGCCAGCAGTTCAGGGGGCACGGATGAAAAACTGTTTTTT	CASSSGGTDEKLFF
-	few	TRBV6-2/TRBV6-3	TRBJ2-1	TGTGCCAGCAGCGCTGTGGCGGTTAGCGATGAGCAGTTCTTC	CASSAVAVSDEQFF
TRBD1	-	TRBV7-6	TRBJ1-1	TGTGCCAGCAGCTTATATACCCAGGGGGCCGACACTGAAGCTTTCTTT	CASSLYTQGADTEAFF
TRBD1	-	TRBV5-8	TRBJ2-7	TGTGCCAGCAGCTTCGGGACAGGGGGTGCCGAGCAGTACTTC	CASSFGTGGAEQYF
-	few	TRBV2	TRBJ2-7	TGTGCCAGCAGTGAAGTCGGGCAGCCCTACGAGCAGTACTTC	CASSEVGQPYEQYF
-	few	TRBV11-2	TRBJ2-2	TGTGCCAGCCGGCGGGTAGGGGGCACCGGGGAGCTGTTTTTT	CASRRVGGTGELFF
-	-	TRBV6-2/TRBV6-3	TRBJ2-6	TGTGCCAGCAGTTACGAGGTCTCAGTGGTTAAGGAAAACTCTGGGGCCAACGTCCTGACTTTC	CASSYEVSVVKENSGANVLTF
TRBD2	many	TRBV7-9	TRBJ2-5	TGTGCCAGCAGCCATCTCGGTAATTTAGCGGGGATCCAAGAGACCCAGTACTTC	CASSHLGNLAGIQETQYF
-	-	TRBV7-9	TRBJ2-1	TGTGCCAGCAGTTCAGGACAGAGCGGATGGCAGTTCTTC	CASSSGQSGWQFF
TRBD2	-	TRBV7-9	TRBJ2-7	TGTGCCAGCAGCTTATGGGGGGGTACTACCTCCTACGAGCAGTACTTC	CASSLWGGTTSYEQYF
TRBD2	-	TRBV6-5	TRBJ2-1	TGTGCCAGCAGTTACGGAGCGGGGGCACTCAATGAGCAGTTCTTC	CASSYGAGALNEQFF
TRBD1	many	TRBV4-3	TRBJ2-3	TGCGCCAGCAGCCAGGCGACAGGGCCCAGGGTAGCAGATACGCAGTATTTT	CASSQATGPRVADTQYF
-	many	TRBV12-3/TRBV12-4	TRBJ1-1	TGTGCCAGCAGTTTCATAAGCGCTGAAGCTTTCTTT	CASSFISAEAFF
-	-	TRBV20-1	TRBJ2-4	TGCAGTGCTAGAGACCCGGACCTAGGCCTAGTAGGCATTCAGTACTTC	CSARDPDLGLVGIQYF
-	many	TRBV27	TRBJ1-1	TGTGCCACCCACACGGGGAAAGAAGCTTTCTTT	CATHTGKEAFF
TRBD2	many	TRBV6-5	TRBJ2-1	TGTGCCAGCAGTTATCTTAGCGGGAACTACAATGAGCAGTTCTTC	CASSYLSGNYNEQFF
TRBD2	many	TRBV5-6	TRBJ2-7	TGTGCCAGCAGCTACGGGACTAGCGGTCCCTACGAGCAGTACTTC	CASSYGTSGPYEQYF
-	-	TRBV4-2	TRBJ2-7	TGTGCCAGCAGCCAGGAGACTGGGAGGTTCTACGGGCAGTACTTC	CASSQETGRFYGQYF
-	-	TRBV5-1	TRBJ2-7	TGCGCCAGCAGCCCGGACATTTATCGTACACCTACCTACGAGCAGTACTTC	CASSPDIYRTPTYEQYF
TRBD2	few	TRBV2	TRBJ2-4	TGTGCCAGCAGTGGACCCCAAAGCGGGGGTTATGCCATAGCCAAAAACATTCAGTGCTTC	CASSGPQSGGYAIAKNIQCF
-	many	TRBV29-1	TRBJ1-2	TGCAGCGTTGAAATGTTCTGGGGGCGAAGCTATGGCTACACCTTC	CSVEMFWGRSYGYTF
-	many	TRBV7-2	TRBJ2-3	TGTGCCAGCAGCACGTTACTGGAATTTACGCAGTATTTT	CASSTLLEFTQYF